The rows below give T cell receptor beta chains drawn from one sample of a study of T cell clones after liver transplantation. The data were produced by immunoSEQ multiplex PCR, yet TCRdb's version contains in-frame clones alone and is incomplete. The sample includes more than 95,000 clones, around 86% seen only once; the top ten take about 1%. This sample comprised CD4+ T cells from blood, obtained before liver transplant. The receptor set was obtained from a human donor who received a liver transplant. CDR3s include the opening cysteine and the closing phenylalanine or tryptophan. A D gene is named only where the DNA matches it firmly. The size entry is marked missing in some rows and otherwise reads once, few, many or a size class.

V	size	D	J	CDR3	DNA
TRBV4-2	NA	TRBD2	TRBJ2-1	CASSQDSTSGLLNEQFF	TGTGCCAGCAGCCAAGATTCCACTAGCGGGCTTTTAAATGAGCAGTTCTTC
TRBV29-1	NA	NA	TRBJ2-3	CSVPGASSLDTQYF	TGCAGCGTCCCTGGGGCTAGTAGTCTAGATACGCAGTATTTT
TRBV5-1	NA	NA	TRBJ1-1	CASSLQGINTEAFF	TGCGCCAGCAGCTTACAGGGTATCAACACTGAAGCTTTCTTT
TRBV9	NA	TRBD1	TRBJ1-1	CASSVTGQGAEAFF	TGTGCCAGCAGCGTAACCGGACAGGGGGCTGAAGCTTTCTTT
TRBV11-2	few	NA	TRBJ2-6	CASSPITSTGTGANVLTF	TGTGCCAGCAGCCCAATAACGTCAACAGGGACCGGGGCCAACGTCCTGACTTTC
TRBV11-2	NA	TRBD1	TRBJ2-3	CASSSGTGGTDTQYF	TGTGCCAGCAGCTCCGGGACAGGGGGTACAGATACGCAGTATTTT
TRBV27	NA	NA	TRBJ2-3	CASSPLTNTDTQYF	TGTGCCAGCAGTCCTCTGACTAACACAGATACGCAGTATTTT
TRBV7-2	once	NA	TRBJ2-2	CASSLGAGGELFF	TGTGCCAGCAGCTTAGGGGCGGGCGGGGAGCTGTTTTTT
TRBV19	NA	NA	TRBJ2-1	CASSPPRLVNEQFF	TGTGCCAGTAGTCCCCCGAGACTAGTTAATGAGCAGTTCTTC
TRBV5-6	NA	NA	TRBJ1-2	CASSFLPQVDGYTF	TGTGCCAGCAGCTTTCTGCCTCAGGTTGATGGCTACACCTTC
TRBV6-1	NA	NA	TRBJ1-5	CASSEGQNQPQHF	TGTGCCAGCAGTGAGGGTCAAAATCAGCCCCAGCATTTT
TRBV5-1	once	NA	TRBJ1-4	CASRSGSTSLATNEKLFF	TGCGCCAGCAGGTCAGGGTCGACCAGCTTAGCAACTAATGAAAAACTGTTTTTT
TRBV10-3	NA	TRBD2	TRBJ2-7	CAISEPGTTSEQYF	TGTGCCATCAGTGAGCCCGGGACTACCTCCGAGCAGTACTTC
TRBV18	NA	NA	TRBJ1-1	CASSPSLGVVEAFF	TGTGCCAGCTCACCATCCCTTGGGGTAGTTGAAGCTTTCTTT
TRBV28	NA	NA	TRBJ2-6	CASSFRLTGANVLTF	TGTGCCAGCAGTTTTAGGTTGACTGGGGCCAACGTCCTGACTTTC
TRBV5-1	few	NA	TRBJ2-7	CASSGPGMNEQYF	TGCGCCAGCAGCGGCCCCGGGATGAACGAGCAGTACTTC
TRBV9	NA	NA	TRBJ1-6	CASSVGTLSTDSPLHF	TGTGCCAGCAGCGTCGGGACACTATCCACCGATTCACCCCTCCACTTT
TRBV27	NA	TRBD2	TRBJ2-7	CASSLYSPSGSTYEQYF	TGTGCCAGCAGTTTATATTCCCCTAGCGGGAGCACCTACGAGCAGTACTTC
TRBV4-2	NA	TRBD2	TRBJ2-7	CASSQTTSGYEQYF	TGTGCCAGCAGCCAGACGACTAGCGGCTACGAGCAGTACTTC
TRBV5-6	NA	TRBD1	TRBJ2-7	CASSLIDRADYEQYF	TGTGCCAGCAGCTTGATCGACAGGGCAGACTACGAGCAGTACTTC
TRBV9	NA	NA	TRBJ1-5	CASSVGPLSNQPQHF	TGTGCCAGCAGCGTAGGACCGCTAAGCAATCAGCCCCAGCATTTT
TRBV11-1	NA	TRBD2	TRBJ2-1	CASSPGLAGVIDEQFF	TGTGCCAGCAGCCCTGGACTAGCGGGAGTAATTGATGAGCAGTTCTTC
TRBV7-3	NA	NA	TRBJ2-6	CASSSPPGIASGANVLTF	TGTGCCAGCAGCTCCCCCCCAGGGATCGCCTCTGGGGCCAACGTCCTGACTTTC
TRBV5-1	NA	TRBD2	TRBJ2-5	CASSPGTSTFVETQYF	TGCGCCAGCAGCCCGGGGACTAGTACGTTTGTAGAGACCCAGTACTTC
TRBV4-2	NA	NA	TRBJ2-5	CASSPDGPGVGTQYF	TGTGCCAGCAGCCCCGATGGACCTGGAGTCGGGACCCAGTACTTC
TRBV6-1	NA	NA	TRBJ2-2	CASTGPGFGTGELFF	TGTGCCAGCACTGGTCCGGGGTTCGGCACCGGGGAGCTGTTTTTT
TRBV11-1	NA	TRBD2	TRBJ2-2	CASSLVAPGGSVTGELFF	TGTGCCAGCAGCTTAGTGGCCCCTGGCGGGAGTGTTACCGGGGAGCTGTTTTTT
TRBV6-5	NA	TRBD2	TRBJ2-7	CASRAGGRSYEQYF	TGTGCCAGCAGAGCGGGGGGTCGGTCCTACGAGCAGTACTTC